The sequence of this TCR beta chain was determined in a study of OX40 agonist ivuxolimab in advanced cancers. Profiling relied on immunoSEQ multiplex PCR, and the TCRdb table lists in-frame clones only, not all of them. This sample has 60,000 to 75,000 clones, with 85% to 95% found just once. Germline V gene sequence: CDR1 MRHNA, CDR2 SNTAGT. The CDR3 consists of 14 residues. Trimming removed 3 bases from V and 6 bases from J; junction bases left unmatched: 5. The specimen was CD4+ or CD8+ T cells sorted from blood, collected in a trial of the OX40 agonist ivuxolimab. This TCR derives from an adult with an advanced solid tumor such as melanoma, head and neck, liver or kidney cancer. The chain is built from TRBV6-4 and TRBJ2-1; 7 nucleotides match TRBD2. CDR3 region: CASSEREGLNEQFF. The CDR3 nucleotides read TGTGCCAGCAGTGAGAGGGAGGGCCTCAATGAGCAGTTCTTC.